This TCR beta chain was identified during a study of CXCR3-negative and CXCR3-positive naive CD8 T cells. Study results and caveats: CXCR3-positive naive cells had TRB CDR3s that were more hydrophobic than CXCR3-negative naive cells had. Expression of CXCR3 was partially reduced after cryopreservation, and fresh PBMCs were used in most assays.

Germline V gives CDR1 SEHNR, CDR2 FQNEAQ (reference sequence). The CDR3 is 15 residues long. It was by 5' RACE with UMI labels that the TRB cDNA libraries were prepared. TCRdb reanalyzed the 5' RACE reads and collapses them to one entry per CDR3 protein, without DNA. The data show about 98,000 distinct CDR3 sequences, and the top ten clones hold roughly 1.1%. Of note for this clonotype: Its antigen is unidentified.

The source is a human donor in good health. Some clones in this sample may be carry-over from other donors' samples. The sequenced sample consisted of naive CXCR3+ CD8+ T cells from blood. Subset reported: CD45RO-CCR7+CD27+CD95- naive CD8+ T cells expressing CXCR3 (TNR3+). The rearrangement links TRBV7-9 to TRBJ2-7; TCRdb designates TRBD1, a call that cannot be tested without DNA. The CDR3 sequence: CASSLPGQGVYEQYF.